The 3 T cell receptor beta chains below were found in one sample sequenced in a study of CD8 T cells in Susac syndrome. Reverse transcription used about 0.5 to 1 ug RNA and random hexamers. TCRdb itself ran the immunoSEQ multiplex PCR reads through MiXCR, one entry per CDR3 protein. The repertoire holds fewer than 150,000 distinct CDR3 sequences, under 95% seen once, with about 0.25% in the top ten. Material: CD8+ T cells from PBMCs. These TCRs come from a human donor with multiple sclerosis.

The chain has TRBV9 and TRBJ2-7; perhaps TRBD2 as D (5 bases). This CDR3 has 16 amino acids. Germline V gene sequence: CDR1 SGDLS, CDR2 YYNGEE. V was clipped by 4 bases and J by 3 bases, with 20 bases between them. The CDR3 region has the DNA TGTGCCAGCAGCCCCGGGAACCGAGAACCGGGCTACGAGCAGTACTTC. Encoded protein: CASSPGNREPGYEQYF.

This chain uses TRBV4-1 with TRBJ1-2, with D tentatively TRBD1 (5 bases). The CDR3 runs 19 residues. V was clipped by 0 bases and J by 4 bases, with 24 bases between them. Germline CDR1 is MGHRA and CDR2 is YSYEKL. The CDR3 sequence: CASSQDTAGSAISFYGYTF. The CDR3 region has the DNA TGCGCCAGCAGCCAAGATACGGCAGGGTCGGCGATTTCCTTCTATGGCTACACCTTC.

The chain carries TRBV3-1 and TRBJ2-7; TRBD2 agrees at 11 bases. The CDR3 is 16 amino acids. Germline V gene lookup returns CDR1 LGHDT and CDR2 YNNKEL (reference sequence). Germline trimming cut 4 bases from V and 6 bases from J; bases unmatched to any gene: 11. The DNA for the CDR3 is TGTGCCAGCAGCCCTCTCTTAACTAGCGGGGGCCCCGAGCAGTACTTC. Its translation: CASSPLLTSGGPEQYF.